These 6 T cell receptor beta chains originate from one sample sequenced in a study of blood T cell repertoires in COVID-19. Generated by immunoSEQ multiplex PCR, the TCRdb table keeps only in-frame clones and is missing some. The sample consists of 65,000 to 90,000 clones, approximately 80% of them appearing once. The sequenced material came from peripheral blood. Receptors originate from a woman between 55 and 75 years old with acute or convalescent COVID-19.

This chain connects TRBV11-2 to TRBJ2-7; 7 positions agree with TRBD1. After removal of 5 bases from V and 6 bases from J, the junction contained 16 bases not matched to a gene. Looked up from germline, CDR1 is SGHAT and CDR2 is FQNNGV. The CDR3 covers 16 residues. The CDR3 DNA reads as TGTGCCAGCAGCCGCCTCCAGGGACAGCGAGGCTCCGAGCAGTACTTC. Translated: CASSRLQGQRGSEQYF.

The rearrangement uses TRBV7-7 and TRBJ1-3; TRBD1 is a possible D gene (5 bases). Germline loops: CDR1 SSHAT, CDR2 FNYEAQ (reference sequence). Trimming left V 0 bases short and J 2 bases short, with 5 bases between. The CDR3 consists of 14 residues. The CDR3 protein is CASSLAGAGNTIYF. The CDR3 DNA sequence: TGTGCCAGCAGCTTAGCAGGGGCTGGAAACACCATATATTTT.

The gene calls are TRBV5-1 and TRBJ1-6; no clear D gene. The CDR3 sequence is 16 residues long. Per the germline V gene, CDR1 is SGHRS and CDR2 is YFSETQ. V gave up 0 bases and J gave up 4 bases, with 11 bases separating them. This chain's CDR3 is CASSLEGGDYNSPLHF. The CDR3 DNA reads as TGCGCCAGCAGCTTGGAAGGAGGCGATTATAATTCACCCCTCCACTTT.

The rearrangement links TRBV3-1 (or the pseudogene TRBV3-2) to TRBJ1-1; D is undetermined. Trimming took off 3 bases at V and 1 base at J, with 9 bases between the two ends. Germline V gene lookup returns CDR1 LGHDT and CDR2 YNNKEL (reference sequence). This CDR3 has 14 residues. The CDR3 sequence is CASSHQTGNTEAFF. In DNA, the CDR3 is TGTGCCAGCAGCCATCAGACGGGGAACACTGAAGCTTTCTTT.

The rearrangement links TRBV2 to TRBJ1-1; TRBD1 matches 9 bases. This CDR3 has 13 amino acids. V dropped 8 bases and J dropped 10; count of bases not matched to a gene: 11. Germline V CDR1 and CDR2: SNHLY, FYNNEI. This CDR3 reads CASRLGQGLLAFF. CDR3 bases: TGTGCCAGCCGACTGGGACAGGGCTTGTTAGCTTTCTTT.

This clone appeared once. This CDR3 reads CASSLGEGGSNQPQHF. The CDR3 bases are TGCGCCAGCAGCTTGGGGGAGGGGGGTAGCAATCAGCCCCAGCATTTT. V usage is TRBV5-1 and J usage is TRBJ1-5; D possibly corresponds to TRBD1 (6 bases). CDR1 and CDR2 (germline): SGHRS, YFSETQ. Trimming took off 0 bases at V and 0 bases at J, with 10 bases between the two ends. This CDR3 contains 16 residues.